The 15 T cell receptor beta chains below come from one sample, sequenced in a study of shared T cell receptors in the human thymus. TCRdb's table, derived via immunoSEQ multiplex PCR, lists solely in-frame clones and lacks some. The table lists about 730,000 clones, approximately 85% of them singletons. This sample also belongs to another study, concerning human thymus T cells.

Sequencing was carried out using thymocytes. All receptors come from a girl under two years old with a congenital heart defect.

V usage is TRBV6-5 and J usage is TRBJ1-3, with unresolved D. CDR3 size: 12 residues. Trimming stripped 8 bases from V and 3 bases from J, with 8 bases between. CDR1 and CDR2 from the germline V gene are MNHEY and SVGAGI. The chain's CDR3 is CASGRGGNTIYF. The CDR3 DNA follows: TGTGCCAGCGGGCGGGGTGGAAACACCATATATTTT.

The chain employs TRBV21-1 and TRBJ1-5; the listed D gene, TRBD1, was not tested against the DNA. TRBV21-1 is a pseudogene. This CDR3 contains 20 residues. The CDR3: CASSKIVFTTGQGAVQPQHF. The CDR3 DNA follows: TGTGCCAGCAGCAAAATAGTTTTTACGACGGGACAGGGGGCGGTGCAGCCCCAGCATTTT.

The CDR3 is CSVADREDQPQHF. CDR3 sequence (DNA): TGCAGCGTTGCGGACAGGGAAGACCAGCCCCAGCATTTT. This chain connects TRBV29-1 to TRBJ1-5; 8 positions match TRBD1. Germline values: CDR1 SQVTM, CDR2 ANQGSEA. The CDR3 contains 13 residues. Trimming cost V 4 bases and J 7 bases; bases outside gene matches: 6.

The chain recombines TRBV5-1 with TRBJ2-1; 9 nucleotides match TRBD1. The CDR3 spans 21 residues. In germline, CDR1 is SGHRS, CDR2 YFSETQ. The V segment lost 4 bases and the J segment 2 bases; nucleotides outside the gene matches: 22. CDR3 nucleotides: TGCGCCAGCAGCCCTCTATTCCGGGACAGGGAGATCTTTGGTCCCTACAATGAGCAGTTCTTC. As protein: CASSPLFRDREIFGPYNEQFF.

The CDR3 spells CASSDTAGERSGNTIYF. DNA for the CDR3: TGTGCCAGCAGTGACACTGCGGGAGAACGATCTGGAAACACCATATATTTT. The chain joins TRBV6-4 to TRBJ1-3; D is unresolved. The CDR3 is 17 amino acids. Germline assignment: CDR1 MRHNA and CDR2 SNTAGT. Trimming removed 2 bases from V and 1 base from J, with 15 bases in between.

V usage is TRBV19 and J usage is TRBJ1-2, with D maybe TRBD1 (5 bases). The germline gives CDR1 LNHDA, CDR2 SQIVND (reference sequence). V shed 1 base and J shed 3 bases, with 12 bases lying between them. The length of the CDR3 is 15 residues. The CDR3, as DNA: TGTGCCAGTAGTATAGTGCAGGGAAGAGACTATGGCTACACCTTC. As protein: CASSIVQGRDYGYTF.

This clone was observed a few times. The chain recombines TRBV2 with TRBJ1-4; 9 bases align to TRBD1. The CDR3 has 15 amino acids. V lost 9 bases and J lost 8; bases outside the gene matches: 13. Germline V gives CDR1 SNHLY, CDR2 FYNNEI. This chain's CDR3 is CARGEEQGAEEKLFF. In nucleotides, the CDR3 is TGTGCCAGAGGAGAGGAACAGGGGGCAGAGGAAAAACTGTTTTTT.

V gene TRBV18 combines with J gene TRBJ1-1; a possible D gene is TRBD1 (5 bases). Looked up from germline, CDR1 is KGHSH and CDR2 is LQKENI. The CDR3 consists of 18 residues. Between the trimmed V and J ends, which lost 3 bases and 6 bases, there was a span of 26 bases. CDR3 bases: TGTGCCAGCTCACCGACTCTCGTAAACCGGACGGAAGGGGCTGAAGCTTTCTTT. Protein: CASSPTLVNRTEGAEAFF.

The chain employs TRBV28 and TRBJ2-1, with a tentative D call TRBD1 (6 bases). The length of the CDR3 is 21 residues. Per germline, CDR1 MDHEN and CDR2 SYDVKM. The V end lost 3 bases, the J end lost 12 bases, and 39 bases lay between the germline ends. CDR3 sequence reads: CASSFSVIFDRKVWPRGVQFF. Written as DNA, the CDR3 is TGTGCCAGCAGTTTTTCAGTTATTTTTGACAGGAAGGTTTGGCCTCGGGGTGTGCAGTTCTTC.

The J gene is TRBJ1-1, the V gene TRBV5-1; 12 bases line up with TRBD1. The CDR3 consists of 18 residues. The ends lost 2 bases at V and 5 bases at J; junction bases unmatched: 13. Germline CDR1 reads SGHRS; CDR2 reads YFSETQ. The CDR3 sequence is CASSFPGQGASGGTEAFF. The DNA of the CDR3 is TGCGCCAGCAGCTTCCCGGGACAGGGGGCGTCAGGTGGGACTGAAGCTTTCTTT.

As for this clone: It is likely a read error, because the conserved phenylalanine at the end of the CDR3 is missing. The rearrangement links TRBV6-6 to TRBJ1-1, with 9 bases identical to TRBD1. V trimming: 7 bases; J trimming: 8 bases; junction bases outside the gene matches: 11. This CDR3 is 14 amino acids long. Germline assignment: CDR1 MNHNY and CDR2 SVGAGI (reference sequence). The CDR3 spells CASIPGQGRREAFL. CDR3 DNA sequence: TGTGCCAGCATCCCCGGACAGGGGCGTCGGGAAGCTTTCCTT.

About this clone: This CDR3 is also generated by other DNA sequences in the sample. The rearrangement joins TRBV4-1 to TRBJ1-1, with 9 bases fitting TRBD1. Germline CDR1 and CDR2: MGHRA and YSYEKL. The CDR3 runs to 14 residues. Trimming took 4 bases from V and 3 from J; bases not matched to a gene: 3. The CDR3 sequence is CASSPDRGDTEAFF. CDR3 DNA: TGCGCCAGCAGCCCAGACAGGGGGGACACTGAAGCTTTCTTT.

In DNA form, the CDR3 reads TGCGCCAGCAGCTCCAGGGGGCGAGGGACAGATACGCAGTATTTT. This translates into CASSSRGRGTDTQYF. The chain recombines TRBV5-1 with TRBJ2-3; 8 bases match TRBD1. The trim removed 3 bases at V and 3 bases at J, leaving 6 bases unmatched. CDR1 and CDR2 from the germline V gene are SGHRS and YFSETQ. CDR3 length equals 15 residues.

J is TRBJ1-1 and V is TRBV10-3; no clear D. This CDR3 is 17 amino acids long. CDR1 is ENHRY, CDR2 SYGVKD, per germline. The ends were cut back, 10 bases at V and 0 bases at J, with 24 bases in the middle. Written as DNA, the CDR3 is TGTGCCACCAGAGTCCGGGGTCTTTCCAAAATGAACACTGAAGCTTTCTTT. This gives the protein CATRVRGLSKMNTEAFF.

CDR3: CASSLGQGSTGELFF. CDR3 bases: TGTGCCAGCAGCTTGGGCCAGGGATCTACCGGGGAGCTGTTTTTT. This chain joins TRBV5-8 and TRBJ2-2, with D maybe TRBD1 (5 bases). Trimming left V 0 bases short and J 5 bases short, with 11 bases between. The CDR3 is 15 amino acids. From germline, CDR1 is SGHTS and CDR2 YDEGEE.